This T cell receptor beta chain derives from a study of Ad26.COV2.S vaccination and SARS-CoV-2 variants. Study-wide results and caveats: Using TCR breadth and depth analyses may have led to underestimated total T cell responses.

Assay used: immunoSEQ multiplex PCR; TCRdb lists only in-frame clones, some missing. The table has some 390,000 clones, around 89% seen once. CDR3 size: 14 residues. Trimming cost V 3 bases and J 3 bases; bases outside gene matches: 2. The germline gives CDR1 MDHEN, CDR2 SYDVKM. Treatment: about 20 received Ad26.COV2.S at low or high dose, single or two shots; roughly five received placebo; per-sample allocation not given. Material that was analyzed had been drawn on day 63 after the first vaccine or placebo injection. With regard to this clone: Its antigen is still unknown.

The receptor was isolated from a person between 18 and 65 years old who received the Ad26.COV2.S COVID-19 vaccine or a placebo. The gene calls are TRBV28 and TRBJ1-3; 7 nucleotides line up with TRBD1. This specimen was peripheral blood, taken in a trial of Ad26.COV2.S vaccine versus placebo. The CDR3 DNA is TGTGCCAGCAGTTTTAGGGGGCATGGAAACACCATATATTTT. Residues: CASSFRGHGNTIYF.